A single sample is the source of the 15 T cell receptor beta chains below, sequenced in a study of blood T cell repertoires in COVID-19. Using immunoSEQ multiplex PCR, the repertoire was profiled, and TCRdb retains in-frame clones only, with some absent. The sample comprises around 200,000 clones, around four fifths of which are singletons, and 2.9% rests with the top ten. Sequenced: peripheral blood. Receptors were obtained from a middle-aged man with active or convalescent COVID-19.

This chain connects TRBV7-2 to TRBJ2-3, with 10 bases identical to TRBD2. Trimming removed 5 bases from V and 5 bases from J; junction bases left unmatched: 4. The V gene's germline CDR1 is SGHTA and CDR2 FQGNSA. The CDR3 has 14 amino acids. Written as DNA, the CDR3 is TGTGCCAGCAGCAGTGGACTAGCGGTAGATACGCAGTATTTT. Its protein is CASSSGLAVDTQYF. The full variable domain, in which reference TRBV7-2 and TRBJ2-3 provide the parts outside the CDR3, is GAGVSQSPSNKVTEKGKDVELRCDPISGHTALYWYRQSLGQGLEFLIYFQGNSAPDKSGLPSDRFSAERTGGSVSTLTIQRTQQEDSAVYLCASSSGLAVDTQYFGPGTRLTVL.

The chain joins TRBV4-1 to TRBJ2-7, with TRBD1 matching 9 bases. Trimming removed 1 base from V and 6 bases from J; junction bases left unmatched: 10. The CDR3 is 16 residues long. The V gene's germline CDR1 is MGHRA and CDR2 YSYEKL. The CDR3 reads CASSQGNSWTGVEQYF. The CDR3 DNA reads TGCGCCAGCAGCCAAGGTAACAGCTGGACAGGGGTCGAGCAGTACTTC.

The CDR3 loop is CASSPPLSYNEQFF. DNA for the CDR3: TGTGCCAGCAGCCCCCCCCTCTCCTACAATGAGCAGTTCTTC. V gene TRBV9 combines with J gene TRBJ2-1; no definite D call. The V end lost 4 bases, the J end lost 0 bases, and 8 bases lay between the germline ends. CDR1 and CDR2 from the germline V gene are SGDLS and YYNGEE. CDR3 size: 14 residues.

This rearrangement joins TRBV30 to TRBJ1-1; 7 bases fit TRBD1. The V gene's germline CDR1 is GTSNPN and CDR2 SVGIG (reference sequence). CDR3 length: 13 amino acids. Losses at the gene ends were 0 bases for V and 3 bases for J; bases not matched to a gene: 1. The CDR3 DNA reads as TGTGCCTGGAGTGTTGGGACAGACACTGAAGCTTTCTTT. Protein product: CAWSVGTDTEAFF.

This sequence joins TRBV30 and TRBJ2-7; a possible D gene is TRBD2 (6 bases). The germline gives CDR1 GTSNPN, CDR2 SVGIG (reference sequence). V was shortened by 3 bases and J by 4 bases, with 13 bases between the two germline ends. The CDR3 spans 13 residues. The CDR3, as DNA: TGTGCCTGGAGGGGGGTAGCGGTTTACGAGCAGTACTTC. It is translated as CAWRGVAVYEQYF.

This rearrangement joins TRBV10-3 to TRBJ1-5, with D maybe TRBD1 (6 bases). Germline CDR1 is ENHRY and CDR2 is SYGVKD. This CDR3 region has 13 residues. With 11 bases removed from V and 0 bases from J, the gap between germline ends came to 11 bases. The CDR3 sequence: CAAGTNSNQPQHF. As DNA, the CDR3 is TGTGCCGCCGGGACAAATAGCAATCAGCCCCAGCATTTT.

This chain uses TRBV3-1 (or the pseudogene TRBV3-2) with TRBJ1-2, with no clear D. Germline CDR1 and CDR2: LGHDT and YNNKEL (reference sequence). The CDR3 runs to 12 residues. V was cut by 1 base and J by 7 bases, with 7 bases left in between. The CDR3 loop is CASSQVTGGYTF. CDR3 nucleotides: TGTGCCAGCAGCCAAGTAACCGGTGGCTACACCTTC.

This rearrangement joins TRBV5-1 to TRBJ2-2, with TRBD2 matching over 8 bases. The V gene's germline CDR1 is SGHRS and CDR2 YFSETQ. The V gene end was trimmed by 0 bases and the J gene end by 5 bases; junction bases not matched to a gene: 3. The CDR3 spans 15 residues. The CDR3 nucleotides read TGCGCCAGCAGCTTGGCCGGGAGGGGTACCGGGGAGCTGTTTTTT. It is translated as CASSLAGRGTGELFF. Complete variable domain (other parts from reference TRBV5-1 and TRBJ2-2): KAGVTQTPRYLIKTRGQQVTLSCSPISGHRSVSWYQQTPGQGLQFLFEYFSETQRNKGNFPGRFSGRQFSNSRSEMNVSTLELGDSALYLCASSLAGRGTGELFFGEGSRLTVL.

The chain links TRBV7-2 to TRBJ2-5; 13 bases are a match to TRBD2. This CDR3 has 17 amino acids. Germline V CDR1 and CDR2: SGHTA, FQGNSA. With V trimmed by 4 bases and J by 5 bases, 10 bases remained unmatched. CDR3 region: CASSYPQLAGGPETQYF. CDR3 coding DNA: TGTGCCAGCAGCTACCCCCAACTAGCGGGGGGGCCTGAGACCCAGTACTTC.

This clone was counted a single time. This rearrangement joins TRBV12-5 to TRBJ1-2; 9 bases are a match to TRBD1. The CDR3 runs to 15 residues. The germline gives CDR1 LGHNT, CDR2 FRNRAP. Trimming at V came to 5 bases and at J to 1 base, leaving 5 bases not matched to a gene. The CDR3 spells CASGRDRALNYGYTF. In nucleotides, the CDR3 is TGTGCTAGTGGTAGGGACAGGGCCCTTAACTATGGCTACACCTTC.

The chain employs TRBV5-1 and TRBJ2-7; 9 nucleotides line up with TRBD2. Germline V gene data show CDR1 as SGHRS and CDR2 as YFSETQ. The ends lost 4 bases at V and 3 bases at J; junction bases unmatched: 11. This CDR3 is 16 amino acids long. CDR3 sequence: CASSVTSGQGNYEQYF. The CDR3 DNA follows: TGCGCCAGCAGCGTGACTAGCGGCCAAGGGAACTACGAGCAGTACTTC. The full variable domain, rest sourced from reference TRBV5-1 and TRBJ2-7, is KAGVTQTPRYLIKTRGQQVTLSCSPISGHRSVSWYQQTPGQGLQFLFEYFSETQRNKGNFPGRFSGRQFSNSRSEMNVSTLELGDSALYLCASSVTSGQGNYEQYFGPGTRLTVT.

The chain joins TRBV6-2 or TRBV6-3 to TRBJ2-3; 13 bases map to TRBD2. V gave up 6 bases and J gave up 0 bases; unmatched junction bases: 12. Per germline, CDR1 MNHEY and CDR2 SVGEGT. CDR3 length: 19 amino acids. In nucleotides, the CDR3 is TGTGCCAGCAGCGGAAATCCAGGGACTAGCGGGGAGAGCACAGATACGCAGTATTTT. Translated: CASSGNPGTSGESTDTQYF.

The chain recombines TRBV4-1 with TRBJ2-7; 9 nucleotides align to TRBD2. CDR3 length: 15 amino acids. The ends lost 2 bases at V and 4 bases at J; junction bases unmatched: 6. Germline V lookup: CDR1 MGHRA, CDR2 YSYEKL. CDR3 sequence reads: CASSQRAGGPYEQYF. CDR3 sequence (DNA): TGCGCCAGCAGCCAAAGGGCGGGGGGGCCGTACGAGCAGTACTTC.

The V call is TRBV4-3, the J call TRBJ2-5, with D unclear. Per the germline V gene, CDR1 is LGHNA and CDR2 is YSLEER. The length of the CDR3 is 13 residues. V was pared by 0 bases and J by 8 bases, with 10 bases between. Here the CDR3 reads CASSQDVTATQYF. The CDR3 nucleotides read TGCGCCAGCAGCCAAGATGTAACAGCAACCCAGTACTTC.

This clone was observed a handful of times. The gene calls are TRBV28 and TRBJ1-2; D is ambiguous. Trimming stripped 5 bases from V and 1 base from J, with 14 bases between. The germline V gene encodes CDR1 MDHEN and CDR2 SYDVKM. The CDR3 sequence is 15 residues long. CDR3 loop: CASSTPGSNNYGYTF. In DNA form, the CDR3 reads TGTGCCAGCAGTACTCCCGGGAGTAATAACTATGGCTACACCTTC.